This T cell receptor beta chain was observed in a study of T cell repertoires in cytomegalovirus infection. Whole-study context: CMV infection together with matching HLA type was indicated by public TCR beta signatures.

Study findings and constraints: The study found HLA-C-restricted CMV-specific TCR beta clonotypes dominating the ex vivo response.

Each CDR3 protein gets one entry after TCRdb re-called the reads with MiXCR. The table records about 490,000 distinct CDR3 sequences, 11% of them present only once. With 6 bases removed from V and 0 bases from J, the gap between germline ends came to 15 bases. The germline V gene has CDR1 MNHNS and CDR2 SASEGT. The CDR3 contains 16 residues. This clonotype was recorded at least ten times. Its antigen is not known. The source of this sequence is a human donor in good health (CMV status not recorded). Some clones in this sample may be carry-over from other donors' samples. The sample consisted of PBMCs. The chain is built from TRBV6-1 and TRBJ1-3; a possible D gene is TRBD1 (6 bases). The CDR3 sequence is CASSDGQPSSGNTIYF. The CDR3 coding sequence is TGTGCCAGCAGCGACGGACAGCCTAGCTCTGGAAACACCATATATTTT.